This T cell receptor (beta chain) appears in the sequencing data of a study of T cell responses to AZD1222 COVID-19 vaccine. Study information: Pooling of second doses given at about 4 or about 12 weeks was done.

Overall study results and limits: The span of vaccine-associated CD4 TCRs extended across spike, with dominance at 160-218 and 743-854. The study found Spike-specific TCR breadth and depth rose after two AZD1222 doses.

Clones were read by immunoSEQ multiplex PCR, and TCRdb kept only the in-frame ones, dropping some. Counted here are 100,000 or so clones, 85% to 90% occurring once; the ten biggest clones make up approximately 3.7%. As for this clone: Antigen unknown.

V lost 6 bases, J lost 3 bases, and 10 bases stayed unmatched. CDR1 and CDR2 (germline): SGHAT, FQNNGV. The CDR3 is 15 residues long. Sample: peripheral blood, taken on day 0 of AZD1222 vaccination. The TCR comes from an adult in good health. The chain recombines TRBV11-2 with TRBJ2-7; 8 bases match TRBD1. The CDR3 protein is CASRPPGTGSYEQYF. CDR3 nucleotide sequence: TGTGCCAGCAGACCGCCTGGGACAGGAAGCTACGAGCAGTACTTC. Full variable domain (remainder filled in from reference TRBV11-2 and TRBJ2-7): EAGVAQSPRYKIIEKRQSVAFWCNPISGHATLYWYQQILGQGPKLLIQFQNNGVVDDSQLPKDRFSAERLKGVDSTLKIQPAKLEDSAVYLCASRPPGTGSYEQYFGPGTRLTVT.